This T cell receptor (beta chain) is drawn from a study of blood T cell repertoires in COVID-19. Overall study: There were acute and convalescent COVID-19 samples, and they came from the United States, Italy and Spain. Sources were T cells, B-cell-depleted T cells, or PBMCs; the material itself was cDNA or gDNA.

Per the study methods: Reference gene primers were amplified, and this amplification served to estimate nucleated cell counts. The data were produced by immunoSEQ multiplex PCR, yet TCRdb's version contains in-frame clones alone and is incomplete. V and J calls and clone size are given by that table; D and trimming were obtained from the DNA. The data contain tens of thousands of clones, about four fifths of them singletons. This CDR3 contains 16 residues. Germline CDR1 reads SGHRS; CDR2 reads YFSETQ. V lost 4 bases and J lost 5; bases outside the gene matches: 8. The sequence derives from a woman in her sixties with acute or convalescent COVID-19. The sequenced material came from peripheral blood. V and J are TRBV5-1 and TRBJ1-6, with 8 bases lining up with TRBD1. The CDR3 sequence: CASSPRQGWDNSPLHF. Here the CDR3 DNA reads TGCGCCAGCAGCCCACGACAGGGGTGGGATAATTCACCCCTCCACTTT.